This is a list of T cell receptor beta chains from one sample in a study of T cell changes during pregnancy in multiple sclerosis. The table came from immunoSEQ multiplex PCR; TCRdb's copy has only in-frame clones and leaves some out. The table lists about 51,000 clones, over 80% of them singletons, with about 0.7% in the top ten. Source: CD4+ T cells from peripheral blood mononuclear cells, taken in the third trimester of pregnancy. The receptors were gathered from a female donor with multiple sclerosis, enrolled in a pregnancy study. Both conserved end residues are part of each CDR3. D genes are given only for firm matches. Part of the rows lack a size; the others show once, few, many or a class for expanded clones.

15	TRBD2	TRBV14	TRBJ2-1	-	TGTGCCAGCAGCCTCCGACTAGCGGTCTACAATGAGCAGTTCTTC	CASSLRLAVYNEQFF
12	-	TRBV6-6	TRBJ2-1	-	TGTGCCAGCAGTCCCCTAGGAAATGAGCAGTTCTTC	CASSPLGNEQFF
18	-	TRBV7-6	TRBJ2-6	-	TGTGCCAGCAGCTTAGTAGCAGGGGCCAACTCTGGGGCCAACGTCCTGACTTTC	CASSLVAGANSGANVLTF
14	-	TRBV10-3	TRBJ2-7	once	TGTGCCATCAGTGAGTCGGTCGGGAAAGGAGAGCAGTACTTC	CAISESVGKGEQYF
17	-	TRBV7-2	TRBJ2-7	-	TGTGCCAGCAGCCCCCAGCGTTGGAGGCTCGGATCCTACGAGCAGTACTTC	CASSPQRWRLGSYEQYF
14	TRBD1	TRBV29-1	TRBJ1-1	-	TGCAGCGCAGGACAGGGGGCAGACGTCACTGAAGCTTTCTTT	CSAGQGADVTEAFF
15	TRBD1	TRBV28	TRBJ2-7	-	TGTGCCAGCAGTACACCCGCATCCGGACAGGCCGAGCAGTACTTC	CASSTPASGQAEQYF
15	TRBD2	TRBV10-3	TRBJ2-3	once	TGTGCCATCAGTGCTACTAGCGGGAGAACAGATACGCAGTATTTT	CAISATSGRTDTQYF
15	TRBD1	TRBV28	TRBJ1-1	-	TGTGCCAGCAGTCCCCCCGGACAGGGGGAGACTGAAGCTTTCTTT	CASSPPGQGETEAFF
15	-	TRBV19	TRBJ2-1	-	TGTGCCAGTAGTAGGGCAGGGGCCCTTTACAATGAGCAGTTCTTC	CASSRAGALYNEQFF
13	-	TRBV5-1	TRBJ2-3	-	TGCGCCAGCAGGTCTACCCCCACAGATACGCAGTATTTT	CASRSTPTDTQYF
15	TRBD2	TRBV2	TRBJ2-1	-	TGTGCCAGCAGTGTTTGGCTAGCGGACTACAATGAGCAGTTCTTC	CASSVWLADYNEQFF
15	TRBD1	TRBV28	TRBJ1-1	-	TGTGCCAGCAGTTTCTACGACAGGGAGAACACTGAAGCTTTCTTT	CASSFYDRENTEAFF
15	-	TRBV27	TRBJ2-1	-	TGTGCCAGCAGTTTATTAGGGAGCTCCTACAATGAGCAGTTCTTC	CASSLLGSSYNEQFF
14	-	TRBV29-1	TRBJ1-3	-	TGCAGCGTTGTCTTCGGGAGCAGAGGAAACACCATATATTTT	CSVVFGSRGNTIYF
16	-	TRBV21-1	TRBJ2-7	-	TGTGCCAGCAGTTACCTATTAGCGGGAGGGCCCTTCGAGCAGTACTTC	CASSYLLAGGPFEQYF
14	TRBD2	TRBV30	TRBJ2-7	-	TGTGCCTGGAGTGGACTAGCGGGAAGGATCGAGCAGTACTTC	CAWSGLAGRIEQYF
15	-	TRBV5-4	TRBJ2-3	-	TGTGCCAGCAGCTTTGACAAGCCTAGCACAGATACGCAGTATTTT	CASSFDKPSTDTQYF
15	TRBD2	TRBV5-1	TRBJ2-5	-	TGCGCCAGCAGCTCCCTCCGGGGGGGCGGTGAGACCCAGTACTTC	CASSSLRGGGETQYF
12	-	TRBV6-5	TRBJ1-5	-	TGTGCCAGCAGCTCCCGCGGGCGGCCCCAGCATTTT	CASSSRGRPQHF
17	TRBD2	TRBV9	TRBJ2-3	-	TGTGCCAGCAGCGTAGAGCGAACTAGCGCGAGCACAGATACGCAGTATTTT	CASSVERTSASTDTQYF
14	TRBD1	TRBV10-2	TRBJ1-2	-	TGCGCCAGCAGGAGGGGGCGATCTAACTATGGCTACACCTTC	CASRRGRSNYGYTF